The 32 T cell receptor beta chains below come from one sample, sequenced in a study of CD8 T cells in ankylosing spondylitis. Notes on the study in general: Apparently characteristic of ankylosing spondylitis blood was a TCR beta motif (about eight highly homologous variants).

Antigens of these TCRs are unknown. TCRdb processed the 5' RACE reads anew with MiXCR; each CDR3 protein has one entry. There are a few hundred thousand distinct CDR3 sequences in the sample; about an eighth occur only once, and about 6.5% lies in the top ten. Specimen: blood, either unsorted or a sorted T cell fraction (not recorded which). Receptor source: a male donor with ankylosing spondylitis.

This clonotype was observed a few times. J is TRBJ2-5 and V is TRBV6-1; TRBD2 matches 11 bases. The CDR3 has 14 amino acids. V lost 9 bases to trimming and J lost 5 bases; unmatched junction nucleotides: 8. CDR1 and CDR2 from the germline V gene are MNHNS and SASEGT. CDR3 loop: CASSGLAARETQYF. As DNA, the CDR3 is TGTGCCAGTTCGGGACTAGCGGCAAGGGAGACCCAGTACTTC.

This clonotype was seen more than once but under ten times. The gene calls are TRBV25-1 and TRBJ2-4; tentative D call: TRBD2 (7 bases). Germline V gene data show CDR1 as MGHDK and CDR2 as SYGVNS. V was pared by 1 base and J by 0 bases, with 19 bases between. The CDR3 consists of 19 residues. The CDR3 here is CASSESRGGDSLAKNIQYF. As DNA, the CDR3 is TGTGCCAGCAGTGAATCGAGAGGGGGGGACTCCCTAGCCAAAAACATTCAGTACTTC.

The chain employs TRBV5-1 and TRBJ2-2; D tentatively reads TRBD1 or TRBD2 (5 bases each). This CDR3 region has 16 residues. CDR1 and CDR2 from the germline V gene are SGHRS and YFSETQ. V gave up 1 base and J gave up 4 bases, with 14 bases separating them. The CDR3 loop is CASSLNGAGFTGELFF. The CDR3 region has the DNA TGCGCCAGCAGCTTGAACGGGGCAGGCTTCACCGGGGAGCTGTTTTTT.

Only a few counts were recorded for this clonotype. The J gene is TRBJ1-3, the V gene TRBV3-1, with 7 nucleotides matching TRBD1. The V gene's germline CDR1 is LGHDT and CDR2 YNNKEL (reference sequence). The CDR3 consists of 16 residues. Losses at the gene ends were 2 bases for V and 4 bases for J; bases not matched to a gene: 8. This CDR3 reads CASSQMPGTAGNTIYF. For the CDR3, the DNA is TGTGCCAGCAGCCAAATGCCGGGGACAGCAGGAAACACCATATATTTT.

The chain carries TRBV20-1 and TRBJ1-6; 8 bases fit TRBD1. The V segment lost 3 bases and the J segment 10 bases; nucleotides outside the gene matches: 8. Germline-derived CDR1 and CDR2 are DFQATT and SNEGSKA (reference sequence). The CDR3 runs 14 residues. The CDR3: CSARRGTGTSPLHF. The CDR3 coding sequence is TGCAGTGCTAGGAGGGGGACAGGTACCTCACCCCTCCACTTT.

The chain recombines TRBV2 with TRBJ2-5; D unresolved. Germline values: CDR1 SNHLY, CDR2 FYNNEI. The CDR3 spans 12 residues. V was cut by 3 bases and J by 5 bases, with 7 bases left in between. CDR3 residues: CASSDIPETQYF. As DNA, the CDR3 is TGTGCCAGCAGTGATATTCCTGAGACCCAGTACTTC.

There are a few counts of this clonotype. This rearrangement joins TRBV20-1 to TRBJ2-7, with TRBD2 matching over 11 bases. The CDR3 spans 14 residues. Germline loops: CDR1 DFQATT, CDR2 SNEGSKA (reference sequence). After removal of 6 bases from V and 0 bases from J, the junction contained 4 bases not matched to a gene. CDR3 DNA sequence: TGCAGTGCGCGGACTAGCGGGCTCTCCTACGAGCAGTACTTC. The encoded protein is CSARTSGLSYEQYF.

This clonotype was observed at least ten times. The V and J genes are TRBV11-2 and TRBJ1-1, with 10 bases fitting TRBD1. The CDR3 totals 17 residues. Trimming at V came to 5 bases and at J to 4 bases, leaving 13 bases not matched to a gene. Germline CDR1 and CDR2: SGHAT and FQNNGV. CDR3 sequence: CASSRRDRGDGGTEAFF. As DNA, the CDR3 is TGTGCCAGCAGCCGCCGGGACAGGGGTGACGGCGGCACTGAAGCTTTCTTT.

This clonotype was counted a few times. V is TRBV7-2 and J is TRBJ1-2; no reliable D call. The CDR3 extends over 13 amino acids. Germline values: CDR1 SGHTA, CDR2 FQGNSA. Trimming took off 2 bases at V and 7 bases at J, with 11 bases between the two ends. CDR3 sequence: CASSLKVVGGYTF. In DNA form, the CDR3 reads TGTGCCAGCAGCTTAAAGGTTGTGGGTGGCTACACCTTC.

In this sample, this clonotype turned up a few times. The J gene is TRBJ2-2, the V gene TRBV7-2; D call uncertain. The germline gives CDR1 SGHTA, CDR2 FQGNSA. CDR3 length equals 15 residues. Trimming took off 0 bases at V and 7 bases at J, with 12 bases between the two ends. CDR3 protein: CASSLAARESGELFF. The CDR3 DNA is TGTGCCAGCAGCTTAGCCGCTAGAGAGAGCGGGGAGCTGTTTTTT.

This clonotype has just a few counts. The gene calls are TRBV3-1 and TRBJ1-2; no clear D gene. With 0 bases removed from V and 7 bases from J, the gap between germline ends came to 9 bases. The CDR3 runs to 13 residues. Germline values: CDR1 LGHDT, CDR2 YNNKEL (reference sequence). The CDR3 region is CASSQDRGPGYTF. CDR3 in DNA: TGTGCCAGCAGCCAAGACCGAGGTCCTGGCTACACCTTC. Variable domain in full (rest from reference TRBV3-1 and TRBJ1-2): DTAVSQTPKYLVTQMGNDKSIKCEQNLGHDTMYWYKQDSKKFLKIMFSYNNKELIINETVPNRFSPKSPDKAHLNLHINSLELGDSAVYFCASSQDRGPGYTFGSGTRLTVV.

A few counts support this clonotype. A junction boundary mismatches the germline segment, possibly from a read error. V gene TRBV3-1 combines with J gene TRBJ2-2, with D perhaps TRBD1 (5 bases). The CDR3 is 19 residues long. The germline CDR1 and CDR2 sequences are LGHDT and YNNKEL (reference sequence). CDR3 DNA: TGTGCCAGCAGACAAGCTATTCTTTTGGGGCAGCTTGCGGCCGGGGAGCTGTTTTTT. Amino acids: CASRQAILLGQLAAGELFF. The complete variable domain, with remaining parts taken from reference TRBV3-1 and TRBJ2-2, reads DTAVSQTPKYLVTQMGNDKSIKCEQNLGHDTMYWYKQDSKKFLKIMFSYNNKELIINETVPNRFSPKSPDKAHLNLHINSLELGDSAVYFCASRQAILLGQLAAGELFFGEGSRLTVL.

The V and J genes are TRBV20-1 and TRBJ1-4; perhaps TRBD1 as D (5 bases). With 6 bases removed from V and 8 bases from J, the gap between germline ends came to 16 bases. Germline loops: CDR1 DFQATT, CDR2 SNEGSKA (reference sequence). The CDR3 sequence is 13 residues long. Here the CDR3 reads CSAGVSGREKLFF. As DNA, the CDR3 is TGCAGTGCGGGGGTTTCGGGACGGGAAAAACTGTTTTTT.

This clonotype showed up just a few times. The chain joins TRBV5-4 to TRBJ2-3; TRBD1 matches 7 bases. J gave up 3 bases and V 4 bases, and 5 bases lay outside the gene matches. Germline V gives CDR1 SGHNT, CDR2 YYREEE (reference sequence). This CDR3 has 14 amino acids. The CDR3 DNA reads TGTGCCAGCAGCCAAATACAGGGGACAGATACGCAGTATTTT. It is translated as CASSQIQGTDTQYF.

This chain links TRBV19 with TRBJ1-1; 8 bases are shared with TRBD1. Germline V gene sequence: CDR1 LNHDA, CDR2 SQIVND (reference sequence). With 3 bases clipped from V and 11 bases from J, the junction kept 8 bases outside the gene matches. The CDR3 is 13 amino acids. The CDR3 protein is CASSINRGFVAFF. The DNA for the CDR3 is TGTGCCAGTAGTATTAACAGGGGGTTCGTCGCTTTCTTT. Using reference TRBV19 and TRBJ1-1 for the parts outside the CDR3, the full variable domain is DGGITQSPKYLFRKEGQNVTLSCEQNLNHDAMYWYRQDPGQGLRLIYYSQIVNDFQKGDIAEGYSVSREKKESFPLTVTSAQKNPTAFYLCASSINRGFVAFFGQGTRLTVV.

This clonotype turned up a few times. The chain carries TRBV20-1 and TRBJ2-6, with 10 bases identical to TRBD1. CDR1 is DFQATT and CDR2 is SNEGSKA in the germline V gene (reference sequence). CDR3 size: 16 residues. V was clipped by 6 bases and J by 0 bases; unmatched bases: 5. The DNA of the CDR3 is TGCAGTGCAGCACGGACAGGGGGCTCTGGGGCCAACGTCCTGACTTTC. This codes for CSAARTGGSGANVLTF.

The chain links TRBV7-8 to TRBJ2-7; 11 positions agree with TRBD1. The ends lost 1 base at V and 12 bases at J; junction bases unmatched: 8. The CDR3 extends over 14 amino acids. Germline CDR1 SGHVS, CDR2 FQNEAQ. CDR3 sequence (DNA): TGTGCCAGCAGCTTAGACCCGCCGGGGACAGGGGGGTACTTC. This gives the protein CASSLDPPGTGGYF.

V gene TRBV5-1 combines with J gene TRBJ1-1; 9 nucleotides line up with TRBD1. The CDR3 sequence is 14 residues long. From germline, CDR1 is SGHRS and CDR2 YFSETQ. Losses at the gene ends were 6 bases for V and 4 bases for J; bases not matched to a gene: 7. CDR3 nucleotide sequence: TGCGCCAGCACCCGGACAGGGGTCTTCACTGAAGCTTTCTTT. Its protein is CASTRTGVFTEAFF.

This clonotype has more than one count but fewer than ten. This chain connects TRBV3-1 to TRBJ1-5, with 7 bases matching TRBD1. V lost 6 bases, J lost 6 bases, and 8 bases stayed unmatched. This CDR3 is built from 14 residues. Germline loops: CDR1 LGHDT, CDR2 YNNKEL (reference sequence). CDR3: CASSSGQEVQPQHF. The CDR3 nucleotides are TGTGCCAGCAGTAGCGGACAGGAGGTTCAGCCCCAGCATTTT.

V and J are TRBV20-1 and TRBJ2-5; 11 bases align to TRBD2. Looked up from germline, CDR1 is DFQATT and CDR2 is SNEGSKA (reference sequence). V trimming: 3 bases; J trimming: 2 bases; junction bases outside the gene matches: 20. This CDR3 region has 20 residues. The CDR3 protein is CSASGLAGGGGFMLQETQYF. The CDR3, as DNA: TGCAGTGCTAGTGGCCTAGCGGGAGGAGGGGGGTTCATGCTACAAGAGACCCAGTACTTC.

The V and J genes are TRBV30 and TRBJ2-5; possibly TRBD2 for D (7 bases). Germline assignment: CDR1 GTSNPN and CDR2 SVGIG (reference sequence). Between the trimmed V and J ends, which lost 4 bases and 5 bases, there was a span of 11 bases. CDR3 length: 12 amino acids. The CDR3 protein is CAWTKGGETQYF. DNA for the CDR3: TGTGCCTGGACGAAGGGGGGGGAGACCCAGTACTTC. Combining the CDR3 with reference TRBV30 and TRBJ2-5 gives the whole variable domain SQTIHQWPATLVQPVGSPLSLECTVEGTSNPNLYWYRQAAGRGLQLLFYSVGIGQISSEVPQNLSASRPQDRQFILSSKKLLLSDSGFYLCAWTKGGETQYFGPGTRLLVL.

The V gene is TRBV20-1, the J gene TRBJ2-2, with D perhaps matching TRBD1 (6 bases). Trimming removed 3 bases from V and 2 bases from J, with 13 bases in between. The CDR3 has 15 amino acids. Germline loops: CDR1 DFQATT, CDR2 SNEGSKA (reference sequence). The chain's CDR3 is CSAREGRGNTGELFF. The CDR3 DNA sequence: TGCAGTGCTAGGGAAGGCAGGGGTAACACCGGGGAGCTGTTTTTT.

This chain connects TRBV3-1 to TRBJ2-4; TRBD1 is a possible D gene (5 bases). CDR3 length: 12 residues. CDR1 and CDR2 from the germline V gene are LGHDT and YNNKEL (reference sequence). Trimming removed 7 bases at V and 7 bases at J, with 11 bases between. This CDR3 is CASKGSDNIQYF. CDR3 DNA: TGTGCCAGCAAGGGGTCGGACAACATTCAGTACTTC.

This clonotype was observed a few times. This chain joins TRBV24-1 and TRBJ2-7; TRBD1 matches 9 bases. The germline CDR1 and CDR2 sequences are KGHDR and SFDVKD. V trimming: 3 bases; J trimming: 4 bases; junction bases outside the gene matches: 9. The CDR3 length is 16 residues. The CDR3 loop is CATSDGPGQGRYEQYF. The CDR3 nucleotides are TGTGCCACCAGTGATGGACCGGGACAGGGTCGATACGAGCAGTACTTC.

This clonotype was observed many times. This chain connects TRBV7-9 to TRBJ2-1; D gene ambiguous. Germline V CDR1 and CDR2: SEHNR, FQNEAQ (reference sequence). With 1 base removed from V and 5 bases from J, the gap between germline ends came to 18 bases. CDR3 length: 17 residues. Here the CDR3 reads CASSLGRFGRGNNEQFF. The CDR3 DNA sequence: TGTGCCAGCAGCTTAGGTCGCTTTGGGCGTGGGAACAATGAGCAGTTCTTC.

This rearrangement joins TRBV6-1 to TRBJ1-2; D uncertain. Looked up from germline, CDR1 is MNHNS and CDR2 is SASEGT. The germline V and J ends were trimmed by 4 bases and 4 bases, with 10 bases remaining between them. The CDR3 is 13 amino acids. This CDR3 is CASSVEGVYGYTF. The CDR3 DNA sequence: TGTGCCAGCAGTGTTGAGGGTGTCTATGGCTACACCTTC.

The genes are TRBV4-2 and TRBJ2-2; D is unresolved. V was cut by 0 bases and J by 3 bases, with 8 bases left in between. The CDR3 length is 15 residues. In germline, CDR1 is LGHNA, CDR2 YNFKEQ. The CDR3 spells CASSQEALYTGELFF. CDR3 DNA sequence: TGTGCCAGCAGCCAAGAGGCTCTTTACACCGGGGAGCTGTTTTTT.

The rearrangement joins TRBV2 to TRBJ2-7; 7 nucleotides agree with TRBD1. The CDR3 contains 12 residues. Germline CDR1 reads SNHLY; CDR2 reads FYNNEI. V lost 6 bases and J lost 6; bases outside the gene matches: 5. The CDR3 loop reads CASSEQGIEQYV. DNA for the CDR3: TGTGCCAGCAGCGAACAGGGGATCGAGCAGTACGTC.

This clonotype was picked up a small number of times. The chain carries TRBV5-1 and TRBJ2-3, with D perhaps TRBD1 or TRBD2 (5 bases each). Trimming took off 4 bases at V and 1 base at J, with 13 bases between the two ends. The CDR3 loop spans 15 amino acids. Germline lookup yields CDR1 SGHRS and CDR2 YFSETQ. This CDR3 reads CASSQIVGGTDTQYF. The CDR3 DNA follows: TGCGCCAGCAGCCAGATTGTGGGGGGCACAGATACGCAGTATTTT.

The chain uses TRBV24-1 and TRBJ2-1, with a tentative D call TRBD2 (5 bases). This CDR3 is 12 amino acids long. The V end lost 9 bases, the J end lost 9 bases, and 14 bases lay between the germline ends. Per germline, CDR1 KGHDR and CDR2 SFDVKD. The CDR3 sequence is CATGLVASEQFF. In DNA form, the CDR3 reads TGTGCCACCGGTCTGGTAGCGAGTGAGCAGTTCTTC.

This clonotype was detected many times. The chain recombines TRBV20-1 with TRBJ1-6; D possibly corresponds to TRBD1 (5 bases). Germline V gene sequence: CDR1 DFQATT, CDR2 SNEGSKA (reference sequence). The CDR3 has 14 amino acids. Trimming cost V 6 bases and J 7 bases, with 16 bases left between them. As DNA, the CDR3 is TGCAGTGCCAACTCCGGGGGGACCAATTCACCCCTCCACTTT. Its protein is CSANSGGTNSPLHF.

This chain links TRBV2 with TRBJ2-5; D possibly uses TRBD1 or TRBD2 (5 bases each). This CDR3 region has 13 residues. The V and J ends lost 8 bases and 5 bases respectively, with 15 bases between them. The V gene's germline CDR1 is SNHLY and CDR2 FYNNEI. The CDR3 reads CASRQGELETQYF. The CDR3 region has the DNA TGTGCCAGCCGCCAAGGGGAGTTGGAGACCCAGTACTTC.